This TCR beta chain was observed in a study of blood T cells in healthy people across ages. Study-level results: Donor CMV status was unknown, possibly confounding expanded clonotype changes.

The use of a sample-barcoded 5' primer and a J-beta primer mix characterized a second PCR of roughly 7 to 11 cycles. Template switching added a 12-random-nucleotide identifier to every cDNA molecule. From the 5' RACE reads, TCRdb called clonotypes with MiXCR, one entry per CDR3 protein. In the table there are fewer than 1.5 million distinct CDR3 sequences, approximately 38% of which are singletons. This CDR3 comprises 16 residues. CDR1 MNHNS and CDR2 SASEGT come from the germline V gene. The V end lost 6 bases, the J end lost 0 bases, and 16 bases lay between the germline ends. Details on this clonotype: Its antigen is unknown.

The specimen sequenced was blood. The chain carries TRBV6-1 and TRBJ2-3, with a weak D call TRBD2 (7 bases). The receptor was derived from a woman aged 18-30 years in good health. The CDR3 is CASRERGGPSTDTQYF. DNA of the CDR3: TGTGCCAGCAGGGAAAGGGGGGGGCCCAGCACAGATACGCAGTATTTT.